These T cell receptor beta chains were read from a single sample in a study of CD8 T cells in Susac syndrome. From the immunoSEQ multiplex PCR reads, TCRdb called clonotypes with MiXCR, one entry per CDR3 protein. In the table there are more than 150,000 distinct CDR3 sequences, around 95% of which are singletons. Material for sequencing was CD4+ T cells from PBMCs. Receptor source: a human donor in good health. CDR3s include the opening cysteine and the closing phenylalanine or tryptophan. The D gene is left open where the match is weak. Rows give clone size only sometimes, using once, few, many, or a class for an expanded clone.

J gene: TRBJ1-2; D gene: .; V gene: TRBV12-3/TRBV12-4; clone size: once; CDR3 protein: CASKFTWAREPNYGYTF; CDR3 DNA: TGTGCCAGCAAGTTTACGTGGGCGAGAGAACCTAACTATGGCTACACCTTC
J gene: TRBJ2-7; D gene: TRBD2; V gene: TRBV20-1; clone size: .; CDR3 protein: CSARGLELGEQYF; CDR3 DNA: TGCAGTGCTAGGGGACTAGAACTAGGGGAGCAGTACTTC
J gene: TRBJ1-1; D gene: .; V gene: TRBV3-1; clone size: .; CDR3 protein: CASSRETEAFF; CDR3 DNA: TGTGCCAGCAGCCGTGAAACTGAAGCTTTCTTT
J gene: TRBJ2-7; D gene: .; V gene: TRBV7-2; clone size: .; CDR3 protein: CASSLERTVSYEQYF; CDR3 DNA: TGTGCCAGCAGCCTAGAAAGGACAGTCTCCTACGAGCAGTACTTC
J gene: TRBJ1-5; D gene: .; V gene: TRBV18; clone size: .; CDR3 protein: CASSGQFNQPQHF; CDR3 DNA: TGTGCCAGCTCAGGACAGTTCAATCAGCCCCAGCATTTT
J gene: TRBJ1-2; D gene: TRBD1; V gene: TRBV15; clone size: .; CDR3 protein: CATSRETGLDGYTF; CDR3 DNA: TGTGCCACCAGCAGAGAGACAGGGCTGGATGGCTACACCTTC
J gene: TRBJ2-2; D gene: .; V gene: TRBV12-3/TRBV12-4; clone size: .; CDR3 protein: CASSPAGAGELFF; CDR3 DNA: TGTGCCAGCAGTCCCGCAGGGGCCGGGGAGCTGTTTTTT
J gene: TRBJ1-4; D gene: .; V gene: TRBV20-1; clone size: .; CDR3 protein: CSARNGEQGEKLFF; CDR3 DNA: TGCAGTGCTAGAAACGGGGAACAGGGTGAAAAACTGTTTTTT
J gene: TRBJ1-1; D gene: TRBD1; V gene: TRBV19; clone size: .; CDR3 protein: CASRRQGENTEAFF; CDR3 DNA: TGTGCCAGCCGTAGACAGGGGGAAAACACTGAAGCTTTCTTT
J gene: TRBJ2-7; D gene: .; V gene: TRBV28; clone size: .; CDR3 protein: CASSFRIEQYF; CDR3 DNA: TGTGCCAGCAGTTTTAGGATCGAGCAGTACTTC
J gene: TRBJ2-5; D gene: TRBD2; V gene: TRBV20-1; clone size: .; CDR3 protein: CSAGRGGQETQYF; CDR3 DNA: TGCAGTGCCGGTCGGGGGGGCCAAGAGACCCAGTACTTC
J gene: TRBJ1-6; D gene: TRBD1; V gene: TRBV18; clone size: .; CDR3 protein: CASSPGTENSPLHF; CDR3 DNA: TGTGCCAGCTCACCTGGGACAGAGAATTCACCCCTCCACTTT
J gene: TRBJ2-1; D gene: .; V gene: TRBV9; clone size: few; CDR3 protein: CASSVGSYNEQFF; CDR3 DNA: TGTGCCAGCAGCGTCGGGAGTTACAATGAGCAGTTCTTC
J gene: TRBJ1-2; D gene: .; V gene: TRBV14; clone size: .; CDR3 protein: CASSPSSHGYTF; CDR3 DNA: TGTGCCAGCAGCCCCTCCTCGCATGGCTACACCTTC
J gene: TRBJ2-7; D gene: TRBD1; V gene: TRBV5-6; clone size: .; CDR3 protein: CASSLVGGGEQYF; CDR3 DNA: TGTGCCAGCAGCTTGGTAGGGGGCGGCGAGCAGTACTTC